The present T cell receptor beta chain was sequenced within a study of TIL therapy for anti-PD-1-resistant metastatic lung cancer. In the study overall: Tumors carried a median about 1.6 non-synonymous mutations per megabase.

The time point here: pre-treatment sample, taken before nivolumab and TIL therapy. This was the immunoSEQ v3 assay. Assay: immunoSEQ multiplex PCR; the TCRdb copy retains only in-frame clones and omits some. The sample consists of 55,000 or so clones, 70% to 90% of them appearing once. V was trimmed by 6 bases and J by 6 bases, leaving 18 bases between them. Looked up from germline, CDR1 is MNHEY and CDR2 is SMNVEV (reference sequence). The CDR3 consists of 15 residues. The sequenced sample was blood, obtained at baseline. The chain recombines TRBV27 with TRBJ1-5; D remains ambiguous. This TCR derives from a person aged 25-85 years with non-small cell lung cancer. CDR3 sequence (DNA): TGTGCCAGCAGGGGCGGAGCCGGTTGGGGTCAGCCCCAGCATTTT. Translating it yields CASRGGAGWGQPQHF.